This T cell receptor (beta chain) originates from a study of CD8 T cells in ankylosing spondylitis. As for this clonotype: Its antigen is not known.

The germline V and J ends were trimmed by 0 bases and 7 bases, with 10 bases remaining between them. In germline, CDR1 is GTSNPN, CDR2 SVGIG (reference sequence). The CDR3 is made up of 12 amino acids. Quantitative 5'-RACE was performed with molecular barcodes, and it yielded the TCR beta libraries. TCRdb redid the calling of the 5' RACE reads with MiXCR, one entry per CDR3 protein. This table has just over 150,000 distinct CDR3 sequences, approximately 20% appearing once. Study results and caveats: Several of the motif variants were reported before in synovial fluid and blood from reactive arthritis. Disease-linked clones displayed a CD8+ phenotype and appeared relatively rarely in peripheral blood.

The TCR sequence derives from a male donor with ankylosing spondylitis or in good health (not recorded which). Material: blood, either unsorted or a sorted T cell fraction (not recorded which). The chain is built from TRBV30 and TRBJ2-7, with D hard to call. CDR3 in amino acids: CAWSVQGMEQYF. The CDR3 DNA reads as TGTGCCTGGAGTGTACAAGGAATGGAGCAGTACTTC.